Below are 19 T cell receptor beta chains sequenced from a single sample in a study of spatial heterogeneity in lung cancer. Time point defined: sample taken at primary tumor resection. No cells were sorted before sequencing. The whole RNA sequenced was extracted from tumor, nontumor lung or frozen PBMC. TCRdb re-derived calls from the 5' RACE reads in MiXCR, one entry per CDR3 protein. The profile covers 5,000 to 5,500 distinct CDR3 sequences, with roughly 35% appearing a single time and 3% to 4.5% taken by the ten largest. The specimen was PBMCs, collected at surgery. The receptors were sampled from a female donor with early-stage non-small cell lung cancer.

There are a few counts of this clonotype. This beta chain came through as a stray read in a library set up for alpha chains, and its size says little. The chain couples TRBV7-2 to TRBJ2-1, with D unclear. This CDR3 contains 15 residues. Trimming removed 5 bases from V and 8 bases from J, with 19 bases in between. CDR1 and CDR2 (germline): SGHTA, FQGNSA. CDR3 loop: CASSPLGPADDEQFF. CDR3 bases: TGTGCCAGCAGCCCCCTAGGCCCAGCAGACGATGAGCAGTTCTTC.

Turning to this clonotype: As an off-target read in a library built for alpha chains, this beta chain has a frequency of little significance. The V gene is TRBV5-1, the J gene TRBJ2-3, with D tentatively TRBD2 (6 bases). The CDR3 sequence is 15 residues long. Germline CDR1 is SGHRS and CDR2 is YFSETQ. Trimming shortened V by 0 bases and J by 0 bases, and 8 bases separated the two germline ends. The CDR3 DNA reads as TGCGCCAGCAGCTTGGCGGGAGCTAGCACAGATACGCAGTATTTT. Translating gives CASSLAGASTDTQYF.

As for this clonotype: Being off target in a library aimed at alpha chains, this beta chain has a size of little meaning. The chain recombines TRBV6-5 with TRBJ2-7; 7 nucleotides line up with TRBD2. Germline CDR1 and CDR2: MNHEY and SVGAGI. Trimming at V came to 0 bases and at J to 1 base, leaving 3 bases not matched to a gene. CDR3 length equals 15 residues. The CDR3 nucleotides read TGTGCCAGCAGTTACTCGGGGGGGACTTCCTACGAGCAGTACTTC. Encoded protein: CASSYSGGTSYEQYF.

This clonotype is categorized as medium-sized (0.01 to 0.1%). The library was prepared for alpha chains; this beta chain is a stray read, so its frequency means little. The chain combines TRBV3-1 with TRBJ2-5; 7 bases align to TRBD1. CDR3 size: 15 residues. The junction had 6 bases not matched to a gene; V was cut back by 4 bases and J by 1 base. CDR1 and CDR2 (germline): LGHDT, YNNKEL (reference sequence). The CDR3 sequence: CASSPHRQGQETQYF. The DNA for the CDR3 is TGTGCCAGCAGCCCCCATAGACAGGGCCAAGAGACCCAGTACTTC.

As to this clonotype: This beta chain represents an off-target read in a library built for alpha chains; its size is of limited meaning. This rearrangement joins TRBV20-1 to TRBJ2-1; the D is unclear. Trimming took off 2 bases at V and 9 bases at J, with 11 bases between the two ends. Germline lookup yields CDR1 DFQATT and CDR2 SNEGSKA (reference sequence). The CDR3 extends over 12 amino acids. The CDR3 DNA reads as TGCAGTGCTAGACCCCCCTGGGTTGAGCAGTTCTTC. Translation gives CSARPPWVEQFF.

Concerning this clonotype: This beta chain is off target for a library built for alpha chains, so its abundance means little. The gene calls are TRBV28 and TRBJ2-5; D gene uncertain. The germline CDR1 and CDR2 sequences are MDHEN and SYDVKM. Trimming took off 5 bases at V and 2 bases at J, with 12 bases between the two ends. The CDR3 spans 14 residues. The CDR3 bases are TGTGCCAGCAGTGCGAGGTTGGCGCAAGAGACCCAGTACTTC. This translates into CASSARLAQETQYF.

Concerning this clonotype: This beta chain represents an off-target read in a library built for alpha chains; its size is of limited meaning. The rearrangement links TRBV6-1 to TRBJ2-7; D perhaps matches TRBD1 (5 bases). V lost 6 bases to trimming and J lost 0 bases, with 12 bases between them. This CDR3 contains 14 residues. CDR1 is MNHNS and CDR2 is SASEGT in the germline V gene. The CDR3 sequence is CASRTGSSSYEQYF. The CDR3 region has the DNA TGTGCCAGCAGAACAGGATCGTCCTCCTACGAGCAGTACTTC.

Concerning this clonotype: Little can be read into the size of this beta chain, an off-target read in a library designed for alpha chains. The chain carries TRBV28 and TRBJ2-1; the match to TRBD2 covers 12 bases. This CDR3 has 14 residues. The germline CDR1 and CDR2 sequences are MDHEN and SYDVKM. After removal of 11 bases from V and 6 bases from J, the junction contained 8 bases not matched to a gene. The CDR3 sequence: CAVETSGGANEQFF. CDR3 coding DNA: TGTGCCGTTGAGACTAGCGGGGGTGCCAATGAGCAGTTCTTC.

This clonotype has a handful of counts. The library was built for alpha chains, so this beta chain is an off-target read and its size means little. The chain is built from TRBV2 and TRBJ2-2; no clear D gene. This CDR3 spans 13 amino acids. Germline V CDR1 and CDR2: SNHLY, FYNNEI. Trimming left V 8 bases short and J 5 bases short, with 12 bases between. The CDR3 DNA reads TGTGCCAGCGGCCGCACGGTGACCGGGGAGCTGTTTTTT. It yields the protein CASGRTVTGELFF.

Comments on this clonotype: A library made for alpha chains picked up this beta chain off target, so its size means little. The J gene is TRBJ2-2, the V gene TRBV7-3; 10 bases agree with TRBD2. Germline CDR1 and CDR2: SGHTA and FQGTGA. This CDR3 comprises 16 residues. Losses at the gene ends were 5 bases for V and 4 bases for J; bases not matched to a gene: 7. The CDR3 DNA reads TGTGCCAGCAGCCCGGCGATAGCGGGGGGCACCGGGGAGCTGTTTTTT. Translating gives CASSPAIAGGTGELFF.

This clonotype was detected only a few times. This beta chain appears as a stray read in a library generated for alpha chains; its size is not informative. The chain links TRBV7-8 to TRBJ2-5; D remains ambiguous. Per the germline V gene, CDR1 is SGHVS and CDR2 is FQNEAQ. V dropped 0 bases and J dropped 7 bases, with 12 bases sitting between them. The CDR3 length is 14 residues. The CDR3 is CASSLAGIDRTQYF. Here the CDR3 DNA reads TGTGCCAGCAGCTTAGCAGGGATCGATCGGACCCAGTACTTC.

In the case of this clonotype: A library made for alpha chains picked up this beta chain off target, so its size means little. This chain connects TRBV4-1 to TRBJ2-5; D perhaps matches TRBD2 (6 bases). Germline V gives CDR1 MGHRA, CDR2 YSYEKL. The CDR3 contains 15 residues. Trimming left V 3 bases short and J 7 bases short, with 18 bases between. This chain's CDR3 is CASSQRTSDGGTQYF. CDR3 in DNA: TGCGCCAGCAGCCAGAGGACCTCGGACGGGGGGACCCAGTACTTC.

This clonotype showed up just a few times. Found in a library prepared for alpha chains, this beta chain is an off-target read, and its abundance has little meaning. The chain has TRBV2 and TRBJ2-3; possibly TRBD1 or TRBD2 for D (6 bases each). Between the trimmed V and J ends, which lost 4 bases and 2 bases, there was a span of 19 bases. CDR3 length: 17 amino acids. Germline values: CDR1 SNHLY, CDR2 FYNNEI. CDR3 nucleotides: TGTGCCAGCAGTGGGGGCGGGACAAGTTCCCCCACAGATACGCAGTATTTT. Translation: CASSGGGTSSPTDTQYF.

The table lists this clonotype with a few counts. In a library made to pick up alpha chains, this beta chain is a stray read with a size that means little. CDR3 amino acids: CASSPYGGGTDTQYF. The CDR3 region has the DNA TGTGCCAGCAGTCCCTACGGCGGGGGGACAGATACGCAGTATTTT. The J gene is TRBJ2-3, the V gene TRBV6-5; 8 bases are a match to TRBD2. V trimming: 5 bases; J trimming: 3 bases; junction bases outside the gene matches: 7. CDR3 length: 15 residues. CDR1 MNHEY and CDR2 SVGAGI come from the germline V gene.

Note on this clonotype: This beta chain is a stray read from a library made for alpha chains; its abundance is not meaningful. The chain has TRBV12-3 or TRBV12-4 and TRBJ2-5; no reliable D call. The CDR3 contains 12 residues. The V gene lost 3 bases and the J gene lost 5 bases, with 7 bases spanning the gap. CDR3 DNA sequence: TGTGCCAGCAGTTTTACAGTGGAGACCCAGTACTTC. It translates to CASSFTVETQYF.

This clonotype is labeled as medium-sized. With the library built for alpha chains, this beta chain is off target and its frequency is not meaningful. The chain joins TRBV29-1 to TRBJ2-7; D gene ambiguous. The germline V gene encodes CDR1 SQVTM and CDR2 ANQGSEA. The CDR3 consists of 11 residues. V was cut by 3 bases and J by 5 bases, with 8 bases left in between. The CDR3 DNA follows: TGCAGCGTTGACGGGCAGAACGAGCAGTACTTC. Its translation is CSVDGQNEQYF.

Turning to this clonotype: The library was built for alpha chains, so this beta chain is an off-target read and its size means little. The chain uses TRBV7-2 and TRBJ2-3, with D possibly being TRBD1 or TRBD2 (5 bases each). The germline CDR1 and CDR2 sequences are SGHTA and FQGNSA. The germline V and J ends were trimmed by 5 bases and 2 bases, with 14 bases remaining between them. This CDR3 region has 15 residues. CDR3 in amino acids: CASSRGPLATDTQYF. The CDR3 coding sequence is TGTGCCAGCAGCCGGGGACCCCTCGCCACAGATACGCAGTATTTT. The full variable domain, rest sourced from reference TRBV7-2 and TRBJ2-3, is GAGVSQSPSNKVTEKGKDVELRCDPISGHTALYWYRQSLGQGLEFLIYFQGNSAPDKSGLPSDRFSAERTGGSVSTLTIQRTQQEDSAVYLCASSRGPLATDTQYFGPGTRLTVL.

Worth noting for this clonotype: Since it is a stray read in a library aimed at alpha chains, this beta chain has a size that is not meaningful. V and J are TRBV12-3 or TRBV12-4 and TRBJ2-7; TRBD1 agrees at 8 bases. The trim removed 5 bases at V and 5 bases at J, leaving 8 bases unmatched. The CDR3 has 14 residues. As DNA, the CDR3 is TGTGCCAGCAGTCACACAGGGGGGATGAACGAGCAGTACTTC. Amino acids: CASSHTGGMNEQYF.

Concerning this clonotype itself: The size of this beta chain means little, since it is a stray read in a library made for alpha chains. V usage is TRBV2 and J usage is TRBJ2-1, with 14 bases that match TRBD2. The length of the CDR3 is 17 residues. Trimming removed 4 bases from V and 3 bases from J; junction bases left unmatched: 5. Germline assignment: CDR1 SNHLY and CDR2 FYNNEI. CDR3: CASSVRLAGGIYNEQFF. CDR3 nucleotides: TGTGCCAGCAGTGTTAGACTAGCGGGGGGGATCTACAATGAGCAGTTCTTC.